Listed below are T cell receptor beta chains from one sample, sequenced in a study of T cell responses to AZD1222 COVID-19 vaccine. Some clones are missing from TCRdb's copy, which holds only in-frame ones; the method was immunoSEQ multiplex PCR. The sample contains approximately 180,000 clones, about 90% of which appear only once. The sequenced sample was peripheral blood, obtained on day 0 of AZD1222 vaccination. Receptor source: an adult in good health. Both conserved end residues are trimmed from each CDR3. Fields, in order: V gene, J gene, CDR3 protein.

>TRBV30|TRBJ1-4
AFLRDRGEKLF
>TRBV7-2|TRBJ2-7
ASSYDKPLLPYEQY
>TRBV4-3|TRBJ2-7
ASSQEQGIYEQY
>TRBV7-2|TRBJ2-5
ASSLGGYQETQY
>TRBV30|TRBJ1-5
AWSRHSNQPQH
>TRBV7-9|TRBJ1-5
ASSLDRSNQPQH
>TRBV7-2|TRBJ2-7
ASSPLVSGRGSYEQY
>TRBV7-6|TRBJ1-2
ASSNPGTGDYGYT
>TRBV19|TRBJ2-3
ASSIVWGADTQY
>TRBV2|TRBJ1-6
ASSNGQLNSPLH
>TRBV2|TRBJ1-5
ASSEARVAQPQH
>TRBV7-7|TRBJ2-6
ASSAGSSGANVLT
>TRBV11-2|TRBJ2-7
ATCRDYNSYEQY
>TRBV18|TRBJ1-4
ASSQGGDEKLF
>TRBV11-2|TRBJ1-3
ASSGYGNTIY
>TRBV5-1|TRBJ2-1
ASSLAQGGKNEQF
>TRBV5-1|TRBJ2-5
ASSLRADQETQY
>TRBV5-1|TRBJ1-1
ASSRDGGTEAF
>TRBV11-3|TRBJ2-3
ASSLTTSGSTQY
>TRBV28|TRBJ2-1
ASSPIQSHSTRGEQF
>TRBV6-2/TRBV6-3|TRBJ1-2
ASSRQGLGYT
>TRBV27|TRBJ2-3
ASSLTFGRTTDTQY
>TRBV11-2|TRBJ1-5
ASSLYSNQPQH
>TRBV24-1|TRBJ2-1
ATSDRSGDSYNEQF
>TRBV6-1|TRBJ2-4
ASSEVGGASKNIQY
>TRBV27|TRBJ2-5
ASSRQGSETQY
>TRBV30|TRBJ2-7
AWSTGTGSYEQY